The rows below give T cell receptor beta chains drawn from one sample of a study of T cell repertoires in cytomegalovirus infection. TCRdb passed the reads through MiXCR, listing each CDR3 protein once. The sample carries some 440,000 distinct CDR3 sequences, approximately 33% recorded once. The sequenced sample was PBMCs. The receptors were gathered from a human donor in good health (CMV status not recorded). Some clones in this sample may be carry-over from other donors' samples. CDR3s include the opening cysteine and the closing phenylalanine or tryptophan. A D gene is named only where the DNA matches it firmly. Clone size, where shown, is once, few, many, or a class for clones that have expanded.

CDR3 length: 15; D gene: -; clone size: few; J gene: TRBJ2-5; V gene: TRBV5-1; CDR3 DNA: TGCGCCAGCAAAACCGCCCCGGGGGTCCAAGAGACCCAGTACTTC; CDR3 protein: CASKTAPGVQETQYF
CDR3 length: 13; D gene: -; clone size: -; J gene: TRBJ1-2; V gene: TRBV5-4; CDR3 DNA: TGTGCCAGCAGCCAGACAGGCCTCTCTGGCTACACCTTC; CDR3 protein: CASSQTGLSGYTF
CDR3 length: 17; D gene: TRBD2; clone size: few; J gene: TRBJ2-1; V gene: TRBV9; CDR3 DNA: TGTGCCAGCAGCGTAGTGGCTACTAGCGCATCCTACAATGAGCAGTTCTTC; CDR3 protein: CASSVVATSASYNEQFF
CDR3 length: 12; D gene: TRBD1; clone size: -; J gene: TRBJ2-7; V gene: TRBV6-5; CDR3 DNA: TGTGCCAGCAGTTTAACAGGGGGCGGATTGCACTTC; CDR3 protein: CASSLTGGGLHF
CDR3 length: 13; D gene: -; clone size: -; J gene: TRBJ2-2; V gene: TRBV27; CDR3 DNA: TGTGCCAGCAGTTTAAGTTTCCCCGGGGAGCTGTTTTTT; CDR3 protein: CASSLSFPGELFF
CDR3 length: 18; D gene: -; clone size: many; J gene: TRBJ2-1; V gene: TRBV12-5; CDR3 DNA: TGTGCTAGTGGTTTGTCCCAAACCGGCCTCACCAACTACAATGAGCAGTTCTTC; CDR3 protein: CASGLSQTGLTNYNEQFF
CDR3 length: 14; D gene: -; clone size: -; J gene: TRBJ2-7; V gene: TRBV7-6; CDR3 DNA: TGTGCCAGCAGTGACCGGGACTCTCTCTACGAGCAGTACTTC; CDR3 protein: CASSDRDSLYEQYF
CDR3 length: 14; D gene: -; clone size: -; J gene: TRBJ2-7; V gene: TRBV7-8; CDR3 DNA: TGTGCCAGCAGCTCAACGGGATTTTCCTACGAGCAGTACTTC; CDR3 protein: CASSSTGFSYEQYF
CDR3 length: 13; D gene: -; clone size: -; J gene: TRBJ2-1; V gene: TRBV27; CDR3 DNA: TGTGCCAGCAGTTTCCCCACCAGCAATGAGCAGTTCTTC; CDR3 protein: CASSFPTSNEQFF
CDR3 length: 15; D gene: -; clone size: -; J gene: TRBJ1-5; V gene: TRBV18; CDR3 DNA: TGTGCCAGCTCACGGGCAGGGTTAATAAGTCAGCCCCAGCATTTT; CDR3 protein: CASSRAGLISQPQHF
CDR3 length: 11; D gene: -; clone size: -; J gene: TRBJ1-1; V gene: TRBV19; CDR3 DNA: TGTGCCAGTAGTATGCAGGGGAGGGCTTTCTTT; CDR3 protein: CASSMQGRAFF
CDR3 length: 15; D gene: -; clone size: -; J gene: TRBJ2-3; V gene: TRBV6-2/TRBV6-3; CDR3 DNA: TGTGCCAGCACCACACCCCAGGGAATCGGAGATACGCAGTATTTT; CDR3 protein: CASTTPQGIGDTQYF
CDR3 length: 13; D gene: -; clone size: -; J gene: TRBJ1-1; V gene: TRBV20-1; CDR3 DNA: TGCAGTGCTGCGCGAGCGGGGTACACTGAAGCTTTCTTT; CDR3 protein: CSAARAGYTEAFF
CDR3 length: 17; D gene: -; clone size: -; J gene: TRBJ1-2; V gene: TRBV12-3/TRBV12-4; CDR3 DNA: TGTGCCAGCAGTTTTCAGGGTAGGGGAGTCTGGAGTGGTGGCTCCACCTTC; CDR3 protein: CASSFQGRGVWSGGSTF
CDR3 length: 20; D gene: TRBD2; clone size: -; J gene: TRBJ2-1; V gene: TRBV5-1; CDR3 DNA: TGCGCCAGCAGCTTGGCCCAAGTCAGCGGGGCCCCGTCCATATCCAATGAGCAGTTCTTC; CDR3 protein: CASSLAQVSGAPSISNEQFF
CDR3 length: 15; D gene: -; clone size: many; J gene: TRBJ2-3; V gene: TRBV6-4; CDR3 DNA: TGTGCCAGCAGTGACACCATGACTAGCACAGATACGCAGTATTTT; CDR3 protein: CASSDTMTSTDTQYF
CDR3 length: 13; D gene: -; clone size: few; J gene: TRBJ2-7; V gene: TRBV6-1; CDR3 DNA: TGTGCCAGCAGTCCCCGACCCGGGGGCGGGCAGTACTTC; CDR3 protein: CASSPRPGGGQYF
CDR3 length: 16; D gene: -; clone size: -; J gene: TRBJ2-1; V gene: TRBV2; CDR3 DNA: TGTGCCAGCAGTCCTAATACTAGAGAGGACTACAATGAGCAGTTCTTC; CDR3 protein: CASSPNTREDYNEQFF
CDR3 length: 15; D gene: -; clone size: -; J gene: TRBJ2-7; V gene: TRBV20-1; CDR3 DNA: TGCAGTGCTAGCCCTAACGCGGACAGCTCCTACGAGCAGTACTTC; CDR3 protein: CSASPNADSSYEQYF
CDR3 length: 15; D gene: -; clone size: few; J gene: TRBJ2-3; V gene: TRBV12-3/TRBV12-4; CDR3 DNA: TGTGCCAGCAGTTTATTTGTACTTTTGCCAGATACGCAGTATTTT; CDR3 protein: CASSLFVLLPDTQYF
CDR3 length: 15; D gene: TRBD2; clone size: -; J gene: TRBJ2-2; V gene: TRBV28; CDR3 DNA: TGTGCCAGCAGTGAGAGAATCGGGGGGATCGGGGAGCTGTTTTTT; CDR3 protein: CASSERIGGIGELFF
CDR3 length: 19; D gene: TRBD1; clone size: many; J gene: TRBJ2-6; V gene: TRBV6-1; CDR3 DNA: TGTGCCAGCAGAATGACAGGGGCGACGCTAAGCTCTGGGGCCAACGTCCTGACTTTC; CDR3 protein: CASRMTGATLSSGANVLTF
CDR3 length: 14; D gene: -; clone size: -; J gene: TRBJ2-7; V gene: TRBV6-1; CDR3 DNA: TGTGCCAGCAGTGAAGCCGACGGGCCGAGCGAGCAGTACTTC; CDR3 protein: CASSEADGPSEQYF
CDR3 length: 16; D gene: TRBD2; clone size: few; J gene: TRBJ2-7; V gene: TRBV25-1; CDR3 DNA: TGTGCCAGCAGTGAATCGGGGGGGTCCGGCTCCTACGAGCAGTACTTC; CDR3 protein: CASSESGGSGSYEQYF
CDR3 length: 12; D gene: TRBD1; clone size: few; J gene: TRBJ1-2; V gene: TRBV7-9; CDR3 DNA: TGTGCCCAAGGGACAGCAAACTATGGCTACACCTTC; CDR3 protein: CAQGTANYGYTF
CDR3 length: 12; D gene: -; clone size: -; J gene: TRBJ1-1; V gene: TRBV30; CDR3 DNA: TGTGCCTGGAGTGTAGGGGGGCCTGAAGCTTTCTTT; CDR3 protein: CAWSVGGPEAFF
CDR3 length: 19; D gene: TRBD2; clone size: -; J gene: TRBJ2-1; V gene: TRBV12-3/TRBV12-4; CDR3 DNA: TGTGCCAGCAGGGTTTATGGTTCGGTGGGACTAGCGGGGGGGGATGAGCAGTTCTTC; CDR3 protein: CASRVYGSVGLAGGDEQFF
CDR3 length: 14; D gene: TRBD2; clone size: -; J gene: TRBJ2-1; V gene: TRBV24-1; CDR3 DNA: TGTGCCACCATGGGGAGGGGCGCTAACAATGATCAGTTCTTC; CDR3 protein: CATMGRGANNDQFF
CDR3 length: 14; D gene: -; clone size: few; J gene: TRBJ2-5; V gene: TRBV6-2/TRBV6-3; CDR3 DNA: TGTGCCAGCAGTCCCCCCAGGAAACGAGAGACCCAGTACTTC; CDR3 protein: CASSPPRKRETQYF
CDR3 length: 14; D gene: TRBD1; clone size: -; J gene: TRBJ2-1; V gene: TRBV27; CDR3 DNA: TGTGCCATCTTTGGGACAGGGCGGTACAATGAGCAGTTCTTC; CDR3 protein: CAIFGTGRYNEQFF
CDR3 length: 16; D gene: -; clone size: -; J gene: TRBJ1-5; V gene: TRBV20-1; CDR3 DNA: TGCAGTGCTAGAGATGGTAAGGGGGGATATGGTCAGCCCCAGCATTTT; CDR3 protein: CSARDGKGGYGQPQHF
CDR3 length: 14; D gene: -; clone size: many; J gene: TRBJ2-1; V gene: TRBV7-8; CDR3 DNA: TGTGCCAGCAGCGACGGGAGCTCCTACAATGAGCAGTTCTTC; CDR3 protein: CASSDGSSYNEQFF
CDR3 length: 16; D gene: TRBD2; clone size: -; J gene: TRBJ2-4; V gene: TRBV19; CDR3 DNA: TGTGCCAGTATTGTCGGACTAGCGGGGGGCGAAAACATTCAGTACTTC; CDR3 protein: CASIVGLAGGENIQYF
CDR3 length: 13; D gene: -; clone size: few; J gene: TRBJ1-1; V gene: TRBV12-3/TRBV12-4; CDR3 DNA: TGTGCCAGCAGTTTCGGGGAGGGTGGAGAAGCTTTCTTT; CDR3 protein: CASSFGEGGEAFF
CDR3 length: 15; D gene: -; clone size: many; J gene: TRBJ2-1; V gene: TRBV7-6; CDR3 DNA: TGTGCCAGCAGGGCTCGTGGCGTCCCCTACAATGAGCAGTTCTTC; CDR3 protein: CASRARGVPYNEQFF
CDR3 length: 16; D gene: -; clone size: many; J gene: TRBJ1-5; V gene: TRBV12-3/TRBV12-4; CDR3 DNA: TGTGCCAGCAGTTTCTCAGAGGTGCTGCGGGGTCAGCCCCAGCATTTT; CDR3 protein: CASSFSEVLRGQPQHF
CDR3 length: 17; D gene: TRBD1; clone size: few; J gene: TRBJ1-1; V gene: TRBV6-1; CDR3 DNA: TGTGCCAGCAGAGAGGGGCCAGGGGGATATCGGGGCACTGAAGCTTTCTTT; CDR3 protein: CASREGPGGYRGTEAFF
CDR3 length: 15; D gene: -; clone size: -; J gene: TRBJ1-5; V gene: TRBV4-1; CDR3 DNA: TGCGCCAGCAGCCAAGATCACAGTAACAATCAGCCCCAGCATTTT; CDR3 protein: CASSQDHSNNQPQHF
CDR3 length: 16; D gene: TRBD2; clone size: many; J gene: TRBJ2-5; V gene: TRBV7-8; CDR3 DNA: TGTGCCAGCAGCTTAGATCTGGCGGGGGGACCAGAGACCCAGTACTTC; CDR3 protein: CASSLDLAGGPETQYF
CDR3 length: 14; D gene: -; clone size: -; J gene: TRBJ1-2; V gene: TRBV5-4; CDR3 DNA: TGTGCCAGCAGCTCAACCCTTTTAAGCTATGGCTACACCTTC; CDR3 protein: CASSSTLLSYGYTF
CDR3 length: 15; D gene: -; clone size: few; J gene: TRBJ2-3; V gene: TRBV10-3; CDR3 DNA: TGTGCCATCAGTGACCCGACGGGGATGACAGATACGCAGTATTTT; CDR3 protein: CAISDPTGMTDTQYF
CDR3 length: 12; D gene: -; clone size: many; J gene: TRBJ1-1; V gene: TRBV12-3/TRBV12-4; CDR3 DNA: TGTGCCAGCACCGCCGATGGGTTGTATGCTTTCTTT; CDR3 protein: CASTADGLYAFF
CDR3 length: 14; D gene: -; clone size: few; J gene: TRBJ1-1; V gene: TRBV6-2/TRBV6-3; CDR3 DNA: TGTGCCAGCAGTTACCCCTCGATTAACACTGAAGCTTTCTTT; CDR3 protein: CASSYPSINTEAFF
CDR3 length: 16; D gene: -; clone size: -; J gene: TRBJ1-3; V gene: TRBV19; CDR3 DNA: TGTGCCAGTAGGGGCGAAATGGGGAGCTCTGGAAACACCATATATTTT; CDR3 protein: CASRGEMGSSGNTIYF
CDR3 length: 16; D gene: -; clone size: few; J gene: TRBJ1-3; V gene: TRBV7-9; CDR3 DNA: TGTGCCAGCAGCCAACCCGACAGAACATCTGGAAACACCATATATTTT; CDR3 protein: CASSQPDRTSGNTIYF
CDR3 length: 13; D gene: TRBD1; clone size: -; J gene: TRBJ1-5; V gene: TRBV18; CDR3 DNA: TGTGCCAGCACACAGGGGTCGGATCAGCCCCAGCATTTT; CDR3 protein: CASTQGSDQPQHF
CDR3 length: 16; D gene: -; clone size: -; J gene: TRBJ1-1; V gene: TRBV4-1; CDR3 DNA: TGCGCCAGCAGCCAGGGCTTAGCGACGGCCCCTGGGTCTCCTTTCTTT; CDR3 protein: CASSQGLATAPGSPFF
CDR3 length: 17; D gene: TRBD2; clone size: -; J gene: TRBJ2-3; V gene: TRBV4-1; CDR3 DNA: TGCGCCAGCAGCCTCTGGGGTGCGGGGGGGCTGGGAGATACGCAGTATTTT; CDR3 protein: CASSLWGAGGLGDTQYF